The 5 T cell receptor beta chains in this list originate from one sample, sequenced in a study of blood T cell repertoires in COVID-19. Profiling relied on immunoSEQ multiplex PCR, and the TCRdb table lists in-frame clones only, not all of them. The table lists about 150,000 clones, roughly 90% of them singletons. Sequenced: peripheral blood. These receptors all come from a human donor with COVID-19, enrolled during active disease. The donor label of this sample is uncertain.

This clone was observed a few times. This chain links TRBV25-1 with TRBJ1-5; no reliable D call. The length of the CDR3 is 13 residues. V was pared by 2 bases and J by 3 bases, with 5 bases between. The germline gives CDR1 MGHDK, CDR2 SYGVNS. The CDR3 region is CASSEQHNQPQHF. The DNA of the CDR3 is TGTGCCAGCAGTGAACAACACAATCAGCCCCAGCATTTT.

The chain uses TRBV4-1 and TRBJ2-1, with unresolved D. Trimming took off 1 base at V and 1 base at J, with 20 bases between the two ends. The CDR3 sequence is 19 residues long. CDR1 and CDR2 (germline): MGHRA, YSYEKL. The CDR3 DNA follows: TGCGCCAGCAGCCAAGCTGTTCGTACCCTAAGAGTTTCCTACAATGAGCAGTTCTTC. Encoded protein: CASSQAVRTLRVSYNEQFF.

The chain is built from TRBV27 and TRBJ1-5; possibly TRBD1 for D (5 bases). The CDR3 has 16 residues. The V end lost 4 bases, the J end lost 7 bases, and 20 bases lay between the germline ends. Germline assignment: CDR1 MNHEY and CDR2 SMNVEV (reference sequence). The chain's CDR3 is CASSSATVGDWQPQHF. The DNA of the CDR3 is TGTGCCAGCAGTTCCGCGACAGTAGGCGACTGGCAGCCCCAGCATTTT.

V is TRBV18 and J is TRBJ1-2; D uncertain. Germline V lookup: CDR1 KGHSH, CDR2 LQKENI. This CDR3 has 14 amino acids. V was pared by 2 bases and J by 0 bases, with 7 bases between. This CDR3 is CASSPATSNYGYTF. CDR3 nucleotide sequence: TGTGCCAGCTCACCAGCCACTTCTAACTATGGCTACACCTTC.

This CDR3 is CASTYQQAGGTEAFF. CDR3 nucleotides: TGTGCCAGCACCTACCAGCAGGCGGGGGGGACTGAAGCTTTCTTT. This chain joins TRBV6-5 and TRBJ1-1, with a possible D match to TRBD1 (5 bases). The germline V gene has CDR1 MNHEY and CDR2 SVGAGI. Between the trimmed V and J ends, which lost 7 bases and 5 bases, there was a span of 20 bases. The CDR3 runs to 15 residues.